This TCR beta chain was observed in a study of cytomegalovirus exposure and HLA in healthy donors. Assay used: immunoSEQ multiplex PCR; TCRdb lists only in-frame clones, some missing. The sample lists roughly 75,000 clones; around 94% were seen once. CDR3 size: 15 residues. Trimming pared 0 bases from V and 10 bases from J, leaving 17 bases between. The germline V gene has CDR1 SGHRS and CDR2 YFSETQ. Sequencing used PBMCs. The sequence came from a woman younger than 30 in good health and CMV-seropositive. This chain joins TRBV5-1 and TRBJ2-1; TRBD2 is a possible D gene (5 bases). CDR3 nucleotide sequence: TGCGCCAGCAGCTTGGTGACGGACTCATTTCGGGAGCAGTTCTTC. It codes for CASSLVTDSFREQFF.